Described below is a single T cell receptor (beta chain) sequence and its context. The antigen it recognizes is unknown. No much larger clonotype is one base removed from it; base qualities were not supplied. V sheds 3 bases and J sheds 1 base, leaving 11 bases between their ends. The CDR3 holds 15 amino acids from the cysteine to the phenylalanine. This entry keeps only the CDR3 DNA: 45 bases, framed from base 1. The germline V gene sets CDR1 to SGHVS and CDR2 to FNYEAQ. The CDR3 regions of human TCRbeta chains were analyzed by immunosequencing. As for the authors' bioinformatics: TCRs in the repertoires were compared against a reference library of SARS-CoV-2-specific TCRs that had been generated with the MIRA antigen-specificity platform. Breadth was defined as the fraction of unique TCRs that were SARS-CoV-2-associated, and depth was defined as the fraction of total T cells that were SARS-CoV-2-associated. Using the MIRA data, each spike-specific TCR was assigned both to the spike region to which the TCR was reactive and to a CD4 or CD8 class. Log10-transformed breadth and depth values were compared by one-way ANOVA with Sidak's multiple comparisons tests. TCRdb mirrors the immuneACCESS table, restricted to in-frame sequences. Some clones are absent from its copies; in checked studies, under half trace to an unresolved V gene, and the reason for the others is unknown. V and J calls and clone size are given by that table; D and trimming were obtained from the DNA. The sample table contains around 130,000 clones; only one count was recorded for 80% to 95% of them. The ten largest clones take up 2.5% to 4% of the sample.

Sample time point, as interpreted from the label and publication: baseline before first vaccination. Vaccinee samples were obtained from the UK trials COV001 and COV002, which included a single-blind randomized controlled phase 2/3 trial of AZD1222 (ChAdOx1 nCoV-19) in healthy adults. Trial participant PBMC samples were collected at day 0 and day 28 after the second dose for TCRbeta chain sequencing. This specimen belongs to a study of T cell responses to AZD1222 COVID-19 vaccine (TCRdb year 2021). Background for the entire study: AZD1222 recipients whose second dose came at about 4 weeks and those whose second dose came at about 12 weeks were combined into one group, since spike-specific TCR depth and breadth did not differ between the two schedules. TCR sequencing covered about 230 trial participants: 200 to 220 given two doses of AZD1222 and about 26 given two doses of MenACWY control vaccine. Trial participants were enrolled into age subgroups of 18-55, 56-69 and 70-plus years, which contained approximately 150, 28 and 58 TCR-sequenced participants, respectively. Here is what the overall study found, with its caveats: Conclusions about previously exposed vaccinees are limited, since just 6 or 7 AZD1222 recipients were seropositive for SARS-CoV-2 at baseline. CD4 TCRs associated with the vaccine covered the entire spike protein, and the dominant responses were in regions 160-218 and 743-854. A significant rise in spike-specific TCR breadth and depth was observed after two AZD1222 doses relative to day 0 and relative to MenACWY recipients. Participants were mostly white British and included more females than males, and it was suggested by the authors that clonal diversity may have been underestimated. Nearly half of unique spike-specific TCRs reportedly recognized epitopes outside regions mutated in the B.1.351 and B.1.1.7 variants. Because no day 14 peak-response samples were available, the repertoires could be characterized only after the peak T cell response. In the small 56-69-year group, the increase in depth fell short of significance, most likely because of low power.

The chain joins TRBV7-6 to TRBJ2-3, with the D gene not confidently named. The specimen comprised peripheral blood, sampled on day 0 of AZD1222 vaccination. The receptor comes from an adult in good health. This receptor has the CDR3 CASSFAPVGTDTQYF. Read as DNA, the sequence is TGTGCCAGCAGCTTTGCTCCGGTTGGCACAGATACGCAGTATTTT.